The 18 T cell receptor beta chains reported below all come from one sample, sequenced in a study of Graves' ophthalmopathy and Graves' hyperthyroidism. Scientists amplified the TCR beta CDR3 regions from RNA transcripts. HTBI primers primed a first-round RT-PCR, and a second-round multiplex PCR followed. TCRdb re-analysed the multiplex PCR reads in MiXCR, keeping a single row per CDR3 protein. The profile covers roughly 400,000 distinct CDR3 sequences, with about 17% appearing a single time and 2.4% taken by the ten largest. The sequenced sample was peripheral blood. The receptors stem from an adult woman with stable Graves' hyperthyroidism.

This clonotype was picked up many times. The rearrangement joins TRBV11-1 to TRBJ2-2; 9 positions match TRBD2. This CDR3 has 19 amino acids. Germline V gives CDR1 SGHAT, CDR2 FQDESV (reference sequence). Unmatched junction bases numbered 17, after V lost 5 bases and J lost 4 bases. The CDR3 bases are TGTGCCAGCAGCACAAAACGGGACCAAGCGGGAGGCGGCACCGGGGAGCTGTTTTTT. This encodes CASSTKRDQAGGGTGELFF.

This clonotype was detected many times. The chain links TRBV27 to TRBJ2-7; 7 bases are shared with TRBD2. Trimming at V came to 5 bases and at J to 5 bases, leaving 12 bases not matched to a gene. The germline gives CDR1 MNHEY, CDR2 SMNVEV (reference sequence). This CDR3 is built from 15 residues. Written as DNA, the CDR3 is TGTGCCAGCAGTATGTCAATTGGCGGGGGAGACGAGCAGTACTTC. Translating it yields CASSMSIGGGDEQYF.

The V and J genes are TRBV27 and TRBJ1-2; D gene uncertain. The V end was cut by 5 bases, the J end by 2 bases, with 9 bases between. The germline V gene has CDR1 MNHEY and CDR2 SMNVEV (reference sequence). The CDR3 has 13 residues. This CDR3 is CASSGQLNYGYTF. CDR3 in DNA: TGTGCCAGCAGTGGCCAGTTGAACTATGGCTACACCTTC.

The chain carries TRBV12-3 or TRBV12-4 and TRBJ2-5; TRBD2 agrees at 13 bases. V trimming: 5 bases; J trimming: 1 base; junction bases outside the gene matches: 4. The CDR3 spans 16 residues. The CDR3 DNA reads TGTGCCAGCAGTCCGGGACTAGCGGGGATCCAAGAGACCCAGTACTTC. This codes for CASSPGLAGIQETQYF.

The V gene is TRBV5-1, the J gene TRBJ2-5; D gene unclear. With 4 bases removed from V and 2 bases from J, the gap between germline ends came to 15 bases. Germline CDR1 and CDR2: SGHRS and YFSETQ. The CDR3 has 15 amino acids. The CDR3 sequence: CASSGVPREQETQYF. The CDR3 region has the DNA TGCGCCAGCAGCGGGGTACCAAGAGAACAAGAGACCCAGTACTTC.

This clonotype was seen many times. The chain carries TRBV6-1 and TRBJ1-2; 7 bases are a match to TRBD1. CDR1 and CDR2 (germline): MNHNS, SASEGT. J gave up 1 base and V 7 bases, and 12 bases lay outside the gene matches. The CDR3 consists of 16 residues. The CDR3 DNA follows: TGTGCCAGCACCGAACCTCCGGGACAGTTTAACTATGGCTACACCTTC. Encoded protein: CASTEPPGQFNYGYTF.

There are many counts of this clonotype. V gene TRBV6-5 combines with J gene TRBJ1-6; the D is unclear. CDR3 size: 19 residues. With 1 base removed from V and 0 bases from J, the gap between germline ends came to 16 bases. Germline V gene sequence: CDR1 MNHEY, CDR2 SVGAGI. The CDR3 DNA sequence: TGTGCCAGCAGTTACTTCCCGACGGATCCTAGCTCCTATAATTCACCCCTCCACTTT. Translated, it gives CASSYFPTDPSSYNSPLHF.

This clonotype was picked up many times. This chain joins TRBV5-1 and TRBJ1-2; D gene unclear. Germline CDR1 is SGHRS and CDR2 is YFSETQ. With 5 bases removed from V and 2 bases from J, the gap between germline ends came to 4 bases. The CDR3 runs to 11 residues. CDR3 DNA sequence: TGCGCCAGCAGGGCGAACTATGGCTACACCTTC. Protein: CASRANYGYTF.

This clonotype was counted many times. The V and J genes are TRBV6-4 and TRBJ2-7; weak D call: TRBD1 (6 bases). Trimming took 6 bases from V and 2 from J, leaving 23 bases between them. CDR1 MRHNA and CDR2 SNTAGT come from the germline V gene. The CDR3 extends over 17 amino acids. CDR3 loop: CASRTKNSGTLTYEQYF. DNA for the CDR3: TGTGCCAGCAGGACCAAAAACTCCGGGACATTAACCTACGAGCAGTACTTC.

As for this clonotype: Given a much more abundant clone one base away, this may be a read error. The CDR3 region is CASSDRKYEQYF. CDR3 DNA sequence: TGTGCCAGCAGTGACAGGAAATACGAGCAGTACTTC. V and J are TRBV28 and TRBJ2-7, with D possibly TRBD1 on 6 matching bases. Trimming removed 5 bases from V and 4 bases from J, with 9 bases in between. Germline CDR1 and CDR2: MDHEN and SYDVKM. This CDR3 contains 12 residues.

This clonotype was detected many times. The chain combines TRBV12-3 or TRBV12-4 with TRBJ2-5, with D perhaps TRBD2 (6 bases). CDR3 length equals 16 residues. The V and J ends lost 2 bases and 1 base respectively, with 14 bases between them. CDR3 bases: TGTGCCAGCAGTTTACAACTCATCGGGAGCCAAGAGACCCAGTACTTC. It is translated as CASSLQLIGSQETQYF.

This clonotype was seen many times. The chain couples TRBV28 to TRBJ1-5, with TRBD1 identical over 10 bases. The CDR3 contains 12 residues. CDR1 MDHEN and CDR2 SYDVKM come from the germline V gene. V was clipped by 10 bases and J by 7 bases; unmatched bases: 4. CDR3 amino acids: CATWDRGQPQHF. CDR3 bases: TGTGCCACCTGGGACAGGGGACAGCCCCAGCATTTT.

The rearrangement joins TRBV19 to TRBJ1-2; D might be TRBD1 (6 bases). There are 13 residues in the CDR3. V was clipped by 2 bases and J by 4 bases, with 8 bases between them. Germline V gene sequence: CDR1 LNHDA, CDR2 SQIVND (reference sequence). CDR3 nucleotide sequence: TGTGCCAGTAGTATACAGGGGACCTATGGCTACACCTTC. Translated, it gives CASSIQGTYGYTF.

This clonotype was seen repeatedly, ten times or more. The chain recombines TRBV6-5 with TRBJ1-1; D is uncertain. Looked up from germline, CDR1 is MNHEY and CDR2 is SVGAGI. CDR3 length equals 13 residues. Between the trimmed V and J ends, which lost 3 bases and 1 base, there was a span of 6 bases. The CDR3 protein is CASSYDPNTEAFF. For the CDR3, the DNA is TGTGCCAGCAGTTATGATCCGAACACTGAAGCTTTCTTT.

This clonotype was seen many times. This rearrangement joins TRBV7-9 to TRBJ1-1, with D unclear. This CDR3 contains 12 residues. CDR1 and CDR2 from the germline V gene are SEHNR and FQNEAQ (reference sequence). V was trimmed by 5 bases and J by 5 bases, leaving 9 bases between them. The CDR3 here is CASSQGETEAFF. The CDR3 region has the DNA TGTGCCAGCAGCCAAGGAGAGACTGAAGCTTTCTTT.

This clonotype was seen many times. The rearrangement joins TRBV12-3 or TRBV12-4 to TRBJ2-7, with TRBD1 matching over 8 bases. CDR3 length: 13 amino acids. Germline trimming cut 8 bases from V and 5 bases from J; bases unmatched to any gene: 8. The chain's CDR3 is CASGTLDRDEQYF. The DNA of the CDR3 is TGTGCCAGCGGCACCTTGGACAGGGACGAGCAGTACTTC.

This rearrangement joins TRBV4-1 to TRBJ1-1, with a possible D match to TRBD1 (5 bases). The germline V and J ends were trimmed by 0 bases and 4 bases, with 15 bases remaining between them. The CDR3 length is 16 residues. CDR1 is MGHRA, CDR2 YSYEKL, per germline. CDR3 DNA sequence: TGCGCCAGCAGCCAAGATCCCGGTTTGGGGGGCACTGAAGCTTTCTTT. It translates to CASSQDPGLGGTEAFF.

Ten or more counts support this clonotype. The chain joins TRBV12-3 or TRBV12-4 to TRBJ1-2; D gene ambiguous. V was clipped by 3 bases and J by 1 base, with 12 bases between them. This CDR3 contains 15 residues. The CDR3 loop reads CASSLGEWGNYGYTF. The CDR3 DNA reads TGTGCCAGCAGTTTGGGCGAGTGGGGTAACTATGGCTACACCTTC.